This T cell receptor beta chain originates from a study of OX40 agonist ivuxolimab in advanced cancers. Germline values: CDR1 SGHRS, CDR2 YFSETQ. Trimming removed 0 bases from V and 5 bases from J, with 9 bases in between. The length of the CDR3 is 13 residues. Study results and caveats: Both CD4+ and CD8+ T cell populations in blood had undergone clonal expansion by week 6 at 0.1 to 3.0 mg/kg. Averaged across samples, CD8+ T cells carried more expanded clones than CD4+ did.

This clone was observed a few times. Its antigen is not known. Libraries were prepared by immunoSEQ multiplex PCR; TCRdb keeps only in-frame clonotypes and omits some of them. The data hold 70,000 to 95,000 clones, with 90% observed a single time. This sequence was found in an adult with an advanced solid tumor such as melanoma, head and neck, liver or kidney cancer. Source: CD4+ or CD8+ T cells sorted from blood, taken in a trial of the OX40 agonist ivuxolimab. The chain is built from TRBV5-1 and TRBJ2-7, with TRBD1 as a possible D gene (5 bases). The CDR3 region is CASSLEGRDEQYF. In DNA, the CDR3 is TGCGCCAGCAGCTTGGAGGGCAGGGACGAGCAGTACTTC.